The 12 T cell receptor beta chains given below trace back to one sample, sequenced in a study of T-cell memory formation after mild COVID-19. TCRdb independently ran MiXCR on the 5' RACE reads; one entry per CDR3 protein. The sample holds fewer than 700,000 distinct CDR3 sequences, about a sixth seen once. Material for sequencing was PBMCs or a T cell subset sorted from them (not recorded which). The receptors stem from an adult woman who had mild COVID-19 (a few samples of this study predate the infection). Cell type and time point are not known.

This clonotype was observed a handful of times. The chain recombines TRBV5-1 with TRBJ2-1, with a possible D match to TRBD2 (6 bases). Germline lookup yields CDR1 SGHRS and CDR2 YFSETQ. V lost 3 bases and J 6 bases, leaving 16 bases between the germline ends. This CDR3 is built from 15 residues. CDR3 coding DNA: TGCGCCAGCAGCTCTTCGACGGGAGAGGTCAATGAGCAGTTCTTC. This encodes CASSSSTGEVNEQFF.

This clonotype was detected a few times. The rearrangement uses TRBV9 and TRBJ2-7; the match to TRBD2 covers 11 bases. CDR3 length: 13 amino acids. The trim removed 3 bases at V and 6 bases at J, leaving 2 bases unmatched. The germline gives CDR1 SGDLS, CDR2 YYNGEE. CDR3 sequence: CASSDGLAGEQYF. The CDR3, as DNA: TGTGCCAGCAGCGACGGACTAGCGGGCGAGCAGTACTTC.

This clonotype appeared a few times. The V gene is TRBV20-1, the J gene TRBJ2-1; 12 bases are shared with TRBD2. This CDR3 is built from 16 residues. In germline, CDR1 is DFQATT, CDR2 SNEGSKA (reference sequence). Unmatched junction bases numbered 8, after V lost 3 bases and J lost 5 bases. CDR3 in DNA: TGCAGTGCTAGGCCCCAACTAGCGGGAGGACACAATGAGCAGTTCTTC. As protein: CSARPQLAGGHNEQFF.

The chain uses TRBV12-3 or TRBV12-4 and TRBJ2-2; D is possibly TRBD2 (5 bases). The CDR3 consists of 16 residues. With 2 bases removed from V and 4 bases from J, the gap between germline ends came to 14 bases. CDR3 DNA sequence: TGTGCCAGCAGTTTAATCCAGGCACGGGGCACCGGGGAGCTGTTTTTT. Translated, it gives CASSLIQARGTGELFF.

This clonotype has more than one count but fewer than ten. V and J are TRBV20-1 and TRBJ1-1; perhaps TRBD1 as D (6 bases). CDR1 and CDR2 (germline): DFQATT, SNEGSKA (reference sequence). V shed 2 bases and J shed 6 bases, with 19 bases lying between them. The CDR3 loop spans 15 amino acids. The CDR3 is CSARPPRGGRAEAFF. CDR3 DNA: TGCAGTGCTAGACCCCCTAGAGGGGGAAGAGCTGAAGCTTTCTTT.

The gene calls are TRBV7-9 and TRBJ2-2; either TRBD1 or TRBD2 may fit D (5 bases each). The CDR3 runs 14 residues. The V end lost 0 bases, the J end lost 6 bases, and 8 bases lay between the germline ends. Germline CDR1 is SEHNR and CDR2 is FQNEAQ (reference sequence). CDR3 protein: CASSLAGDAGELFF. The CDR3 DNA is TGTGCCAGCAGCTTAGCGGGGGACGCCGGGGAGCTGTTTTTT.

The gene calls are TRBV6-5 and TRBJ1-1; perhaps TRBD1 as D (6 bases). Between the trimmed V and J ends, which lost 2 bases and 8 bases, there was a span of 9 bases. The length of the CDR3 is 12 residues. Germline CDR1 reads MNHEY; CDR2 reads SVGAGI. CDR3 nucleotides: TGTGCCAGCAGTTACACCCAGGGGGAAGCTTTCTTT. This codes for CASSYTQGEAFF.

This sequence joins TRBV20-1 and TRBJ2-2, with unresolved D. The CDR3 covers 14 residues. With 5 bases removed from V and 4 bases from J, the gap between germline ends came to 14 bases. In germline, CDR1 is DFQATT, CDR2 SNEGSKA (reference sequence). DNA for the CDR3: TGCAGTGCTCCTGCTAGACGTCGCACCGGGGAGCTGTTTTTT. Residues: CSAPARRRTGELFF.

The sample holds a few counts of this clonotype. The DNA of the CDR3 is TGTGCCAGCAGTTTGGGGCCGAGCAATCAGCCCCAGCATTTT. It translates to CASSLGPSNQPQHF. V usage is TRBV27 and J usage is TRBJ1-5, with D possibly matching TRBD1 (5 bases). The germline V and J ends were trimmed by 3 bases and 1 base, with 7 bases remaining between them. Germline loops: CDR1 MNHEY, CDR2 SMNVEV (reference sequence). This CDR3 is 14 amino acids long.

This clonotype appeared a few times. This chain joins TRBV2 and TRBJ1-2; no firm D call. Germline CDR1 and CDR2: SNHLY and FYNNEI. The CDR3 has 12 amino acids. The V end lost 2 bases, the J end lost 7 bases, and 8 bases lay between the germline ends. The CDR3 nucleotides are TGTGCCAGCAGTGAACGGGGTAGTGGCTACACCTTC. Amino acid sequence: CASSERGSGYTF.

Only a few counts were recorded for this clonotype. The gene calls are TRBV7-8 and TRBJ2-3; perhaps TRBD2 as D (5 bases). The CDR3 loop spans 16 amino acids. Germline CDR1 is SGHVS and CDR2 is FQNEAQ. V lost 2 bases and J lost 4, with 16 bases in between. The CDR3 loop is CASSLWTPSNPDTQYF. In DNA, the CDR3 is TGTGCCAGCAGCTTATGGACTCCTTCCAATCCAGATACGCAGTATTTT. Full variable domain (remainder filled in from reference TRBV7-8 and TRBJ2-3): GAGVSQSPRYKVAKRGQDVALRCDPISGHVSLFWYQQALGQGPEFLTYFQNEAQLDKSGLPSDRFFAERPEGSVSTLKIQRTQQEDSAVYLCASSLWTPSNPDTQYFGPGTRLTVL.

This clonotype was counted ten times or more. This chain uses TRBV3-1 with TRBJ2-1; TRBD2 might be the D (6 bases). Germline loops: CDR1 LGHDT, CDR2 YNNKEL (reference sequence). The CDR3 covers 15 residues. The germline V and J ends were trimmed by 5 bases and 6 bases, with 17 bases remaining between them. The CDR3 loop reads CASSSTRRARNEQFF. The CDR3 region has the DNA TGTGCCAGCAGCTCTACTAGGAGGGCCCGCAATGAGCAGTTCTTC.